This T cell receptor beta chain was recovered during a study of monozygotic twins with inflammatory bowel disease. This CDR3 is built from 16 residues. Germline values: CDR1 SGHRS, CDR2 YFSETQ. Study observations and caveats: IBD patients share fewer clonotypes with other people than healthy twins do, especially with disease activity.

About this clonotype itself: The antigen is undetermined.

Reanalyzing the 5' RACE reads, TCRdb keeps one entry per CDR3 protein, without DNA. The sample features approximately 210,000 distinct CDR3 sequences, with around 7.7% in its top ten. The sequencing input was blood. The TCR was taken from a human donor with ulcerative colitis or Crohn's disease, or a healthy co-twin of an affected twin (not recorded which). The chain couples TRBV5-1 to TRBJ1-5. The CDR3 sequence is CASSFDGGDSNQPQHF.